The clone carrying this TCR beta chain was picked up a small number of times. Other DNA sequences in the sample encode the same CDR3. TCRdb's table, derived via immunoSEQ multiplex PCR, lists solely in-frame clones and lacks some. Counted here are some 130,000 clones, about 91% occurring once; the ten biggest clones make up approximately 2.8%. The entry originates in a study of T cell responses to AZD1222 COVID-19 vaccine. Germline assignment: CDR1 KGHSH and CDR2 LQKENI. V dropped 3 bases and J dropped 4 bases, with 7 bases sitting between them. The CDR3 length is 13 residues. Sample: peripheral blood, taken on day 0 of AZD1222 vaccination. The source is an adult in good health. The J gene is TRBJ2-1, the V gene TRBV18; TRBD2 might be the D (6 bases). For the CDR3, the DNA is TGTGCCAGCTCACCGGGGGGTTACAATGAGCAGTTCTTC. It is translated as CASSPGGYNEQFF.